This T cell receptor (beta chain) derives from a study of T-cell reconstitution after alpha-beta-depleted transplantation in children. Regarding the study as a whole: By one year post-transplant, T-cell counts and diversity largely arose from T cells that were newly produced. Reported findings indicate that, about two months after transplant, alpha-beta T cells came from several hundred expanded clones, which were derived from non-depleted graft cells. Surviving recipient T cells and intrathymic progenitors accounted for some patients' high TCRbeta diversity at day 60.

The germline gives CDR1 MNHEY, CDR2 SMNVEV (reference sequence). V lost 8 bases to trimming and J lost 2 bases, with 17 bases between them. CDR3 length: 15 residues. Unique molecular identifiers were incorporated when the TCRbeta library was constructed. TCRdb processed the PCR reads anew with MiXCR; each CDR3 protein has one entry. The repertoire has 300,000 to 350,000 distinct CDR3 sequences, about 17% of them found once; the top ten carry around two fifths. As concerns this clonotype: Antigen unknown.

The specimen comprised PBMCs, mostly from graft donor cells, sampled 360 days after TCRalphabeta/CD19-depleted stem cell transplant. This receptor was obtained from a male patient between 2 and 10 years old who had a stem cell transplant for acute lymphoblastic leukemia, so the T cells may come from the graft donor. The chain uses TRBV27 and TRBJ2-3; D could derive from TRBD1 or TRBD2 (5 bases each). The CDR3 DNA reads TGTGCCAGCCAGGATATGGGGACCAACACAGATACGCAGTATTTT. This gives the protein CASQDMGTNTDTQYF.